This TCR beta chain was observed in a study of cytomegalovirus exposure and HLA in healthy donors. The wider study: Clustering assigned 70% to 90% of the approximately 400 genotyped donors to the Caucasian-associated ancestry cluster. The study, taken as a whole, reports: The study had only CMV serostatus as immune exposure information. An assumption of roughly uniform sequencing depth across donors underlay the presence/absence analyses. Judged likely to be a sequencing artifact was a cluster of highly shared sequence variants.

PCR used 60 Vbeta primers and 13 Jbeta primers. TCRdb keeps only in-frame clones here, not all; method: immunoSEQ multiplex PCR. This sample has approximately 270,000 clones, with about four fifths found just once. About this clone: Its antigen remains unknown.

What was sequenced was PBMCs. The receptor was isolated from a girl between 2 and 10 years old in good health and CMV-seronegative.

The CDR3 region is CASSWGQIGYTF. As DNA, the CDR3 is TGTGCCAGCAGTTGGGGCCAAATCGGCTACACCTTC. The chain joins TRBV28 to TRBJ1-2; D might be TRBD1 (5 bases). V was pared by 4 bases and J by 8 bases, with 11 bases between. The CDR3 runs 12 residues. The germline V gene encodes CDR1 MDHEN and CDR2 SYDVKM.